A single sample is the source of the 25 T cell receptor beta chains below, sequenced in a study of CD8+ T cells in alopecia areata. As the sequencing template, cDNA was produced by extracting RNA and reverse transcribing it. This table comes from immunoSEQ multiplex PCR, and its TCRdb copy is limited to in-frame clones, with some not included. This table holds 100,000 to 120,000 clones, around 54% found once. The treatment was: oral pan-JAK inhibitor, 5-10 mg twice daily. Sequences were derived from CD4+ T cells sorted from blood, sampled at week 24, from a patient treated with tofacitinib. All receptors derive from a human donor with alopecia areata.

This rearrangement joins TRBV29-1 to TRBJ2-3, with D perhaps given as TRBD1 or TRBD2 (5 bases each). V was clipped by 4 bases and J by 1 base, with 15 bases between them. CDR3 size: 15 residues. Germline V gene sequence: CDR1 SQVTM, CDR2 ANQGSEA. This chain's CDR3 is CSVVPGLPGTDTQYF. The CDR3 DNA is TGCAGCGTTGTCCCGGGGCTCCCCGGCACAGATACGCAGTATTTT.

This clone has a single count. This rearrangement joins TRBV2 to TRBJ2-3, with D possibly being TRBD2 (6 bases). Trimming cost V 9 bases and J 2 bases, with 15 bases left between them. Germline V CDR1 and CDR2: SNHLY, FYNNEI. This CDR3 is 14 amino acids long. CDR3: CASLTGESTDTQYF. The CDR3 DNA sequence: TGTGCCAGTTTAACGGGGGAATCCACAGATACGCAGTATTTT.

The chain couples TRBV6-5 to TRBJ2-5, with 7 bases matching TRBD2. CDR1 is MNHEY, CDR2 SVGAGI, per germline. The CDR3 covers 14 residues. The junction had 9 bases not matched to a gene; V was cut back by 6 bases and J by 5 bases. This CDR3 reads CASRPTSYWETQYF. CDR3 nucleotides: TGTGCCAGCAGGCCGACTAGCTACTGGGAGACCCAGTACTTC.

The chain couples TRBV7-2 to TRBJ1-5; no firm D call. Trimming took 1 base from V and 0 from J, leaving 7 bases between them. The germline CDR1 and CDR2 sequences are SGHTA and FQGNSA. This CDR3 has 15 residues. CDR3 in amino acids: CASSLDRGSNQPQHF. CDR3 DNA: TGTGCCAGCAGCTTAGATCGCGGTAGCAATCAGCCCCAGCATTTT.

This clone was recorded once. V and J are TRBV30 and TRBJ1-3; D not resolved. The length of the CDR3 is 15 residues. CDR1 and CDR2 from the germline V gene are GTSNPN and SVGIG (reference sequence). V lost 0 bases and J 0 bases, leaving 9 bases between the germline ends. This CDR3 is CAWSVPGYSGNTIYF. The CDR3 DNA reads TGTGCCTGGAGTGTACCTGGCTACTCTGGAAACACCATATATTTT.

V and J are TRBV14 and TRBJ1-1; D unclear. The CDR3 is 13 amino acids. Deletions cut 1 base from V and 1 base from J, with 4 bases between. Germline CDR1 reads SGHDN; CDR2 reads FVKESK. CDR3 sequence reads: CASSQGGNTEAFF. CDR3 coding DNA: TGTGCCAGCAGCCAAGGCGGGAACACTGAAGCTTTCTTT. Complete variable domain (other parts from reference TRBV14 and TRBJ1-1): EAGVTQFPSHSVIEKGQTVTLRCDPISGHDNLYWYRRVMGKEIKFLLHFVKESKQDESGMPNNRFLAERTGGTYSTLKVQPAELEDSGVYFCASSQGGNTEAFFGQGTRLTVV.

V gene TRBV9 combines with J gene TRBJ1-5; D is ambiguous. This CDR3 contains 15 residues. V was pared by 3 bases and J by 0 bases, with 10 bases between. The germline gives CDR1 SGDLS, CDR2 YYNGEE. The DNA for the CDR3 is TGTGCCAGCAGCGCGTACTCAGATAGCAATCAGCCCCAGCATTTT. Its protein product is CASSAYSDSNQPQHF. The complete variable domain, with remaining parts taken from reference TRBV9 and TRBJ1-5, reads DSGVTQTPKHLITATGQRVTLRCSPRSGDLSVYWYQQSLDQGLQFLIQYYNGEERAKGNILERFSAQQFPDLHSELNLSSLELGDSALYFCASSAYSDSNQPQHFGDGTRLSIL.

A few counts support this clone. The chain is built from TRBV18 and TRBJ1-5; 8 nucleotides match TRBD1. V was clipped by 6 bases and J by 4 bases; unmatched bases: 2. The germline CDR1 and CDR2 sequences are KGHSH and LQKENI. The CDR3 covers 13 residues. The DNA of the CDR3 is TGTGCCAGCTCGGGACAGGCGAATCAGCCCCAGCATTTT. Translation gives CASSGQANQPQHF.

The V gene is TRBV27, the J gene TRBJ2-2, with D perhaps TRBD1 (7 bases). CDR3 length equals 15 residues. Per germline, CDR1 MNHEY and CDR2 SMNVEV (reference sequence). Trimming took 5 bases from V and 6 from J, leaving 16 bases between them. The CDR3 DNA sequence: TGTGCCAGCAGTACCCCGACAGGGAGGCCCGGGGAGCTGTTTTTT. This translates into CASSTPTGRPGELFF.

This clone was observed once. The genes are TRBV7-8 and TRBJ2-4; a possible D gene is TRBD2 (5 bases). V was shortened by 3 bases and J by 8 bases, with 8 bases between the two germline ends. The CDR3 runs 12 residues. The germline V gene has CDR1 SGHVS and CDR2 FQNEAQ. CDR3 residues: CASSFLRDIQYF. In DNA form, the CDR3 reads TGTGCCAGCAGCTTTTTGCGGGACATTCAGTACTTC.

Concerning this clone: One junction end disagrees with the germline gene, perhaps due to a read error. This sequence joins TRBV5-6 and TRBJ2-3; D is perhaps TRBD2 (7 bases). In germline, CDR1 is SGHDT, CDR2 YYEEEE. This CDR3 region has 14 residues. The CDR3, as DNA: TGTGCCAGCAGCTGGGGGGGCTCATCAGATACGCAGTACTTT. It yields the protein CASSWGGSSDTQYF.

As for this clone: A read error may produce the germline difference seen at one junction end. This CDR3 is CSVTAWGSYRYTF. As DNA, the CDR3 is TGCAGCGTTACTGCCTGGGGGTCCTATCGCTACACCTTC. V is TRBV29-1 and J is TRBJ1-2; D is perhaps TRBD1 (5 bases). The CDR3 sequence is 13 residues long. Germline lookup yields CDR1 SQVTM and CDR2 ANQGSEA.

The V and J genes are TRBV2 and TRBJ2-1; possibly TRBD1 for D (5 bases). Trimming took off 4 bases at V and 9 bases at J, with 7 bases between the two ends. Germline CDR1 SNHLY, CDR2 FYNNEI. The CDR3 totals 11 residues. The CDR3 DNA follows: TGTGCCAGCAGTGCCAGGGTTGAGCAGTTCTTC. It codes for CASSARVEQFF.

This rearrangement joins TRBV9 to TRBJ2-3; 7 bases agree with TRBD2. The germline V gene has CDR1 SGDLS and CDR2 YYNGEE. The CDR3 loop spans 12 amino acids. The J segment lost 8 bases and the V segment lost 4 bases, leaving 4 bases of the junction unmatched. CDR3: CASSPPGGTQYF. The CDR3 region has the DNA TGTGCCAGCAGCCCGCCGGGGGGTACGCAGTATTTT.

This chain links TRBV5-1 with TRBJ1-1, with 7 positions matching TRBD1. The germline V gene has CDR1 SGHRS and CDR2 YFSETQ. V shed 4 bases and J 5 bases; nucleotides not matched to a gene: 5. CDR3 size: 13 residues. The CDR3 here is CASSLTGLTEAFF. The CDR3 DNA sequence: TGCGCCAGCAGCCTGACAGGGTTGACTGAAGCTTTCTTT.

DNA of the CDR3: TGTGCCAGCAGTGTTCTCCTCGAACAGCCCCAGCATTTT. Protein sequence: CASSVLLEQPQHF. The genes are TRBV2 and TRBJ1-5; D not resolved. The CDR3 spans 13 residues. Germline V gives CDR1 SNHLY, CDR2 FYNNEI. V gave up 4 bases and J gave up 7 bases, with 11 bases separating them.

This clone was recorded a few times. The chain has TRBV2 and TRBJ2-7; a weak D match, TRBD2 (6 bases). Trimming left V 4 bases short and J 1 base short, with 11 bases between. CDR1 is SNHLY, CDR2 FYNNEI, per germline. This CDR3 has 14 amino acids. The CDR3: CASSVAGTSYEQYF. The CDR3 region has the DNA TGTGCCAGCAGTGTGGCCGGGACTTCCTACGAGCAGTACTTC. The entire variable domain, with the rest obtained from reference TRBV2 and TRBJ2-7, is as follows: EPEVTQTPSHQVTQMGQEVILRCVPISNHLYFYWYRQILGQKVEFLVSFYNNEISEKSEIFDDQFSVERPDGSNFTLKIRSTKLEDSAMYFCASSVAGTSYEQYFGPGTRLTVT.

The V and J genes are TRBV29-1 and TRBJ2-5; D is perhaps TRBD2 (6 bases). V was pared by 6 bases and J by 2 bases, with 13 bases between. This CDR3 has 13 amino acids. Germline CDR1 is SQVTM and CDR2 is ANQGSEA. As DNA, the CDR3 is TGCAGCGTCCCCAGACTAGGTCAAGAGACCCAGTACTTC. Encoded protein: CSVPRLGQETQYF.

This rearrangement joins TRBV30 to TRBJ2-3; D may be TRBD1 (6 bases). V lost 2 bases, J lost 5 bases, and 11 bases lay in between. This CDR3 has 13 residues. Germline V gene lookup returns CDR1 GTSNPN and CDR2 SVGIG (reference sequence). The CDR3 nucleotides are TGTGCCTGGAGTACAGGGTCGGGAGATACGCAGTATTTT. This encodes CAWSTGSGDTQYF.

The chain links TRBV5-1 to TRBJ1-4; D not resolved. The CDR3 spans 16 residues. Germline loops: CDR1 SGHRS, CDR2 YFSETQ. Trimming left V 0 bases short and J 2 bases short, with 11 bases between. CDR3 sequence (DNA): TGCGCCAGCAGCTTGGGTCCGTTGGCGACTAATGAAAAACTGTTTTTT. The encoded protein is CASSLGPLATNEKLFF.

The V gene is TRBV29-1, the J gene TRBJ1-1, with D possibly being TRBD1 (5 bases). The V end was cut by 0 bases, the J end by 1 base, with 6 bases between. The CDR3 contains 13 residues. Germline V CDR1 and CDR2: SQVTM, ANQGSEA. The CDR3 region has the DNA TGCAGCGTTGAAGAGACAGAGAACACTGAAGCTTTCTTT. It is translated as CSVEETENTEAFF.

The CDR3 nucleotides read TGTGCCAGCAGCTTAGGTGACGAGCAGTACTTC. Protein sequence: CASSLGDEQYF. The chain joins TRBV7-9 to TRBJ2-7; D gene unclear. The CDR3 extends over 11 amino acids. Deletions cut 1 base from V and 5 bases from J, with 3 bases between. CDR1 and CDR2 from the germline V gene are SEHNR and FQNEAQ (reference sequence).

V and J are TRBV11-2 and TRBJ2-1; possible D gene TRBD1, 5 bases. The CDR3 loop spans 16 amino acids. V lost 1 base and J lost 2, with 12 bases in between. Germline V gene data show CDR1 as SGHAT and CDR2 as FQNNGV. CDR3 sequence: CASSLGTGPAYNEQFF. The CDR3 DNA sequence: TGTGCCAGCAGCTTAGGTACAGGCCCAGCCTACAATGAGCAGTTCTTC.

The chain has TRBV15 and TRBJ1-4, with 10 bases fitting TRBD1. V lost 5 bases, J lost 0 bases, and 9 bases stayed unmatched. Germline CDR1 and CDR2: LNHNV and YYDKDF (reference sequence). There are 18 residues in the CDR3. CDR3 loop: CATSPWGTGASTNEKLFF. Written as DNA, the CDR3 is TGTGCCACCAGCCCATGGGGGACAGGGGCTTCAACTAATGAAAAACTGTTTTTT.

J is TRBJ1-4 and V is TRBV30; D not resolved. The CDR3 spans 15 residues. Trimming took 0 bases from V and 3 from J, leaving 11 bases between them. CDR1 and CDR2 (germline): GTSNPN, SVGIG (reference sequence). CDR3 bases: TGTGCCTGGAGTGTACCGCAGCCTTCTAATGAAAAACTGTTTTTT. It encodes CAWSVPQPSNEKLFF.